These 19 T cell receptor beta chains were all obtained from the same sample, sequenced in a study of control samples from healthy donors and cancer patients. The protocol was immunoSEQ multiplex PCR, while the TCRdb copy is restricted to in-frame clones and leaves out a portion. The sample shows 150,000 to 180,000 clones, 93% of them seen only once. The sequenced material came from blood. The receptors were sampled from a man in his forties or fifties in good health.

This chain links TRBV7-9 with TRBJ1-1; D remains unclear. CDR3 length equals 13 residues. Germline lookup yields CDR1 SEHNR and CDR2 FQNEAQ (reference sequence). Between the trimmed V and J ends, which lost 4 bases and 1 base, there was a span of 7 bases. CDR3 coding DNA: TGTGCCAGCAGCTCTGCAGAGAACACTGAAGCTTTCTTT. Protein: CASSSAENTEAFF.

The chain is built from TRBV9 and TRBJ2-3; D unresolved. The CDR3 is 13 amino acids. Trimming removed 4 bases at V and 1 base at J, with 7 bases between. Per the germline V gene, CDR1 is SGDLS and CDR2 is YYNGEE. The CDR3 nucleotides read TGTGCCAGCAGCTTAATTGGCACAGATACGCAGTATTTT. Translated: CASSLIGTDTQYF.

The chain recombines TRBV21-1 with TRBJ2-6; the D call in the table, TRBD2, was not verified against the DNA. TRBV21-1 is a listed pseudogene. There are 18 residues in the CDR3. DNA of the CDR3: TGTGCCAGCAGCCCAGCCGCGAGCGGGAGAACTGGGGCCAACGTCCTGACTTTC. It codes for CASSPAASGRTGANVLTF.

For the CDR3, the DNA is TGTGCCAGCAGCTTAGGCGGAGGCAATCAGCCCCAGCATTTT. It translates to CASSLGGGNQPQHF. The chain links TRBV7-6 to TRBJ1-5; no clear D. The CDR3 is 14 amino acids. CDR1 is SGHVS, CDR2 FNYEAQ, per germline. V was shortened by 1 base and J by 2 bases, with 6 bases between the two germline ends. Filled out from reference TRBV7-6 and TRBJ1-5, the complete variable domain reads GAGVSQSPRYKVTKRGQDVALRCDPISGHVSLYWYRQALGQGPEFLTYFNYEAQQDKSGLPNDRFSAERPEGSISTLTIQRTEQRDSAMYRCASSLGGGNQPQHFGDGTRLSIL.

The chain joins TRBV3-1 (or the pseudogene TRBV3-2) to TRBJ1-2; D is possibly TRBD1 (6 bases). The CDR3 runs to 13 residues. Trimming shortened V by 5 bases and J by 8 bases, and 15 bases separated the two germline ends. Germline values: CDR1 LGHDT, CDR2 YNNKEL (reference sequence). CDR3 nucleotides: TGTGCCAGCAGCGAAGGGGGGGGTCTAGGCTACACCTTC. It codes for CASSEGGGLGYTF.

The chain carries TRBV5-1 and TRBJ2-1; D is undetermined. Trimming took off 0 bases at V and 9 bases at J, with 4 bases between the two ends. The CDR3 has 11 residues. The germline CDR1 and CDR2 sequences are SGHRS and YFSETQ. The CDR3 loop is CASSLASEQFF. CDR3 in DNA: TGCGCCAGCAGCTTGGCGTCTGAGCAGTTCTTC. The full variable domain, rest sourced from reference TRBV5-1 and TRBJ2-1, is KAGVTQTPRYLIKTRGQQVTLSCSPISGHRSVSWYQQTPGQGLQFLFEYFSETQRNKGNFPGRFSGRQFSNSRSEMNVSTLELGDSALYLCASSLASEQFFGPGTRLTVL.

The V gene is TRBV21-1, the J gene TRBJ2-1. TRBV21-1 is recorded as a pseudogene. This CDR3 spans 16 amino acids. The chain's CDR3 is CASKTGRGRPYNEQFF. In DNA form, the CDR3 reads TGTGCCAGCAAAACGGGACGAGGTCGGCCTTACAATGAGCAGTTCTTC.

V gene TRBV7-9 combines with J gene TRBJ2-3; TRBD2 matches 11 bases. The length of the CDR3 is 15 residues. CDR1 and CDR2 (germline): SEHNR, FQNEAQ (reference sequence). V shed 3 bases, J shed 3 bases, and the junction held 2 bases outside the gene matches. CDR3 DNA: TGTGCCAGCAGCTTGGGACTAGCGGAGACAGATACGCAGTATTTT. Its protein is CASSLGLAETDTQYF.

The rearrangement joins TRBV29-1 to TRBJ1-2; 9 positions agree with TRBD1. This CDR3 has 13 residues. In germline, CDR1 is SQVTM, CDR2 ANQGSEA. V was clipped by 5 bases and J by 8 bases; unmatched bases: 9. For the CDR3, the DNA is TGCAGCGTTACTCGGACAGGGGCGAGAGGCTACACCTTC. This gives the protein CSVTRTGARGYTF.

This rearrangement joins TRBV10-3 to TRBJ2-7; 10 bases fit TRBD2. Germline V gives CDR1 ENHRY, CDR2 SYGVKD. V gave up 10 bases and J gave up 2 bases; unmatched junction bases: 14. This CDR3 spans 16 amino acids. This CDR3 is CATKPGLASQAYEQYF. CDR3 DNA sequence: TGTGCCACCAAACCGGGACTAGCGTCGCAAGCCTACGAGCAGTACTTC.

The chain is built from TRBV25-1 and TRBJ2-1; 12 bases map to TRBD2. The CDR3 spans 15 residues. Germline values: CDR1 MGHDK, CDR2 SYGVNS. The trim removed 7 bases at V and 8 bases at J, leaving 9 bases unmatched. In DNA form, the CDR3 reads TGTGCCAGCACTCTAGCGGGAGGGCCTATCGATGAGCAGTTCTTC. This codes for CASTLAGGPIDEQFF. The full variable domain, in which reference TRBV25-1 and TRBJ2-1 provide the parts outside the CDR3, is EADIYQTPRYLVIGTGKKITLECSQTMGHDKMYWYQQDPGMELHLIHYSYGVNSTEKGDLSSESTVSRIRTEHFPLTLESARPSHTSQYLCASTLAGGPIDEQFFGPGTRLTVL.

The genes are TRBV7-9 and TRBJ2-2, with D tentatively TRBD2 (5 bases). The CDR3 has 15 amino acids. Trimming left V 6 bases short and J 7 bases short, with 18 bases between. In germline, CDR1 is SEHNR, CDR2 FQNEAQ (reference sequence). The CDR3 coding sequence is TGTGCCAGCAGTCCACCGACGGGGAGAAACGGGGAGCTGTTTTTT. Translation gives CASSPPTGRNGELFF.

The chain employs TRBV27 and TRBJ2-4, with D possibly matching TRBD2 (5 bases). V shed 7 bases and J shed 6 bases, with 7 bases lying between them. This CDR3 spans 11 amino acids. CDR1 is MNHEY, CDR2 SMNVEV, per germline (reference sequence). In DNA form, the CDR3 reads TGTGCCAGCACGGACTTAAACATTCAGTACTTC. This translates into CASTDLNIQYF.

The chain employs TRBV19 and TRBJ2-5; no definite D call. V lost 5 bases, J lost 5 bases, and 15 bases lay in between. Germline-derived CDR1 and CDR2 are LNHDA and SQIVND (reference sequence). This CDR3 contains 14 residues. In DNA, the CDR3 is TGTGCCAGTAGTCCCCGGGTCTTTGGGGAGACCCAGTACTTC. Encoded protein: CASSPRVFGETQYF.

The V and J genes are TRBV30 and TRBJ2-3; D possibly corresponds to TRBD2 (5 bases). V was shortened by 4 bases and J by 4 bases, with 12 bases between the two germline ends. Germline V gives CDR1 GTSNPN, CDR2 SVGIG (reference sequence). The CDR3 is 13 residues long. The CDR3 DNA reads TGTGCCTGGACCAATGGGAGATCAGATACGCAGTATTTT. Its translation is CAWTNGRSDTQYF.

The rearrangement uses TRBV7-9 and TRBJ2-2; 7 nucleotides line up with TRBD1. The CDR3 spans 14 residues. Germline CDR1 and CDR2: SEHNR and FQNEAQ (reference sequence). Losses at the gene ends were 2 bases for V and 3 bases for J; bases not matched to a gene: 0. In nucleotides, the CDR3 is TGTGCCAGCAGCTTACAGGGGGACACCGGGGAGCTGTTTTTT. Residues: CASSLQGDTGELFF.

The V gene is TRBV5-1, the J gene TRBJ2-3; 8 bases match TRBD2. Germline lookup yields CDR1 SGHRS and CDR2 YFSETQ. CDR3 size: 15 residues. The V segment lost 5 bases and the J segment 2 bases; nucleotides outside the gene matches: 7. As DNA, the CDR3 is TGCGCCAGCAGTTCCAGCGGGAGAAACACAGATACGCAGTATTTT. As protein: CASSSSGRNTDTQYF.

The chain joins TRBV7-8 to TRBJ2-7; 8 nucleotides line up with TRBD1. Germline CDR1 reads SGHVS; CDR2 reads FQNEAQ. Trimming took 0 bases from V and 0 from J; bases not matched to a gene: 4. CDR3 length equals 16 residues. For the CDR3, the DNA is TGTGCCAGCAGCTTAGCGAGGACAGGGAGCTCCTACGAGCAGTACTTC. Protein sequence: CASSLARTGSSYEQYF.

The gene calls are TRBV7-2 and TRBJ2-5; D not resolved. This CDR3 is 12 amino acids long. With 3 bases removed from V and 7 bases from J, the gap between germline ends came to 9 bases. Germline V gene lookup returns CDR1 SGHTA and CDR2 FQGNSA. CDR3 DNA: TGTGCCAGCAGCTTCGAGGTGGGGACCCAGTACTTC. It specifies CASSFEVGTQYF.